The T cell receptor beta chain described here comes from a study of T-cell reconstitution after alpha-beta-depleted transplantation in children. This clonotype was detected ten times or more. The TCRbeta library was prepared with unique molecular identifiers. TCRdb re-called the PCR reads with MiXCR, one entry per CDR3 protein. The top ten hold 3% to 3.5% of the sample, which has 150,000 to 200,000 distinct CDR3 sequences, around 6.8% seen once. Trimming took 6 bases from V and 0 from J, leaving 15 bases between them. The V gene's germline CDR1 is MDHEN and CDR2 SYDVKM. The CDR3 length is 17 residues.

The clonotype was recovered from a human donor who donated a stem cell graft to a child with Wiskott-Aldrich syndrome. Sequencing used PBMCs from the stem cell graft donor, obtained from the stem cell graft. The rearrangement uses TRBV28 and TRBJ2-6; D tentatively fits TRBD1 or TRBD2 (5 bases each). This CDR3 is CASSRSRDPSGANVLTF. CDR3 in DNA: TGTGCCAGCAGCAGGTCCCGGGACCCCTCTGGGGCCAACGTCCTGACTTTC.